The following is a T cell receptor beta chain sequence with its context. Its antigen is currently not known. The input lacks base qualities; no much larger clone sits a single base away. Focal radiation therapy combined with CTLA-4 blockade (ipilimumab) was tested in patients with chemo-refractory metastatic non-small-cell lung cancer. The sample is drawn from a study of radiotherapy plus CTLA-4 blockade in lung cancer (dated by TCRdb to the late 2010s). With regard to the full study: Objective responses were observed in 15% to 20% of enrolled patients, and disease control was achieved in around 30%. Overall study outcomes, separate from this receptor: After treatment with radiotherapy and ipilimumab, TCR clones that originated in tumors expanded in peripheral blood. The strongest predictors of response were reported to be early dynamic shifts in blood T cell clones along with a rise in serum interferon-beta following radiation.

Sequences MNHNS (CDR1) and SASEGT (CDR2) are obtained from the germline V gene. Taken from cysteine to phenylalanine, the CDR3 has 13 residues. The only DNA kept is the CDR3, 39 bases in frame from the first base. V was cut back by 6 bases and J by 3 bases, leaving a gap of 11 bases between them. To prepare the library, the immunoSEQ multiplex PCR assay was applied. TCRdb retrieved this table from immuneACCESS and kept in-frame rearrangements only. Not all clones are present; in checked studies, unresolved V genes account for under half, and no reason is known for the remainder. The sample table contains about 100,000 clones; only one count was recorded for about four fifths of them. The ten largest clones take up 0.65% to 1% of the sample.

The receptor's source is a human donor with non-small cell lung cancer who had stable disease on radiotherapy plus ipilimumab. The sample here was peripheral blood, taken from a patient treated with radiotherapy plus ipilimumab. The V and J segments used are TRBV6-1 and TRBJ1-1, with the D gene not clear enough to name. CDR3 sequence: CASSVDGYTEAFF. DNA sequence: TGTGCCAGCAGCGTCGACGGCTACACTGAAGCTTTCTTT.